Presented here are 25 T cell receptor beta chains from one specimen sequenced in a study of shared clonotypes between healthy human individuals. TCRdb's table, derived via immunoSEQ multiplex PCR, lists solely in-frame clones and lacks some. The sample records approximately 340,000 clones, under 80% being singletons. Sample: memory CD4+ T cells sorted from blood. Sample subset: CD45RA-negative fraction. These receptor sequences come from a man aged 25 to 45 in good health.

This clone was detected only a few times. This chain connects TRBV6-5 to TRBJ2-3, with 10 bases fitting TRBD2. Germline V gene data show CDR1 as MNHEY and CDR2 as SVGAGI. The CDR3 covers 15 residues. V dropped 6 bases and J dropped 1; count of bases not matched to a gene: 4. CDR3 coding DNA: TGTGCCAGCAGACGGACTAGCGGAGGCACAGATACGCAGTATTTT. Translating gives CASRRTSGGTDTQYF.

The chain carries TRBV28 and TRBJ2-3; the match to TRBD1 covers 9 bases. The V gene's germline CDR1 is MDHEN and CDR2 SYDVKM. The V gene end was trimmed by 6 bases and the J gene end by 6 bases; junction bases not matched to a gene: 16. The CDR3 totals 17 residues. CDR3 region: CASSRGQGLDLMDTQYF. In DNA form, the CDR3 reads TGTGCCAGCAGCCGGGGACAGGGCCTGGATTTAATGGATACGCAGTATTTT.

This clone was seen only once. The CDR3 loop is CASSLRAEETQYF. CDR3 nucleotide sequence: TGTGCCAGCAGCTTGCGTGCCGAAGAGACCCAGTACTTC. The genes are TRBV5-4 and TRBJ2-5; D uncertain. The ends were cut back, 1 base at V and 3 bases at J, with 7 bases in the middle. The CDR3 has 13 amino acids. Germline V CDR1 and CDR2: SGHNT, YYREEE (reference sequence).

For the CDR3, the DNA is TGTGCCAGCAGTGAAAATGGAAGGTTTCAGCCCCAGCATTTT. Protein sequence: CASSENGRFQPQHF. This sequence joins TRBV6-1 and TRBJ1-5; D unclear. This CDR3 has 14 amino acids. V was cut by 2 bases and J by 6 bases, with 11 bases left in between. Germline loops: CDR1 MNHNS, CDR2 SASEGT.

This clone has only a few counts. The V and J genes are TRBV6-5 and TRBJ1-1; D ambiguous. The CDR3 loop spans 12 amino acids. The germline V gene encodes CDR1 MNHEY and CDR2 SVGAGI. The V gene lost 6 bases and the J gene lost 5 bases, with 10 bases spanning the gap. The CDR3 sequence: CASRTFQTEAFF. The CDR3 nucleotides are TGTGCCAGCAGGACCTTTCAGACTGAAGCTTTCTTT.

DNA for the CDR3: TGTGCCAGCAACGGGGGGCCTAGCGGTAACACAGATATGCAGTATTTT. The encoded protein is CASNGGPSGNTDMQYF. J is TRBJ2-3 and V is TRBV21-1; the table calls TRBD2, which could not be checked here. TRBV21-1 is a pseudogene. CDR3 length: 16 amino acids.

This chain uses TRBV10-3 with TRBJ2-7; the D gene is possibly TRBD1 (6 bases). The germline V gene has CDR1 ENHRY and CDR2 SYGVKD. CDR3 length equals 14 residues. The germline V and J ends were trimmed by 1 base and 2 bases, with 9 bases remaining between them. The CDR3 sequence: CAISEYRDTYEQYF. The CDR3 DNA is TGTGCCATCAGTGAGTACCGGGACACCTACGAGCAGTACTTC.

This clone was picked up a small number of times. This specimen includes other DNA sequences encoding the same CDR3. The CDR3 loop is CASSLGLARETQYF. Here the CDR3 DNA reads TGCGCCAGCAGCTTGGGACTAGCTCGGGAGACCCAGTACTTC. This rearrangement joins TRBV5-1 to TRBJ2-5; 7 nucleotides align to TRBD2. Germline loops: CDR1 SGHRS, CDR2 YFSETQ. Losses at the gene ends were 0 bases for V and 5 bases for J; bases not matched to a gene: 4. This CDR3 has 14 amino acids.

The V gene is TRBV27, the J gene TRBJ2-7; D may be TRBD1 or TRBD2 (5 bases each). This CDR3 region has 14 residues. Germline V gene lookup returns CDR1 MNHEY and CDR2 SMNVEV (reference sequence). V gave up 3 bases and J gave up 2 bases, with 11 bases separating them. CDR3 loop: CASSFLGETYEQYF. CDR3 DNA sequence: TGTGCCAGCAGTTTTTTAGGGGAGACCTACGAGCAGTACTTC.

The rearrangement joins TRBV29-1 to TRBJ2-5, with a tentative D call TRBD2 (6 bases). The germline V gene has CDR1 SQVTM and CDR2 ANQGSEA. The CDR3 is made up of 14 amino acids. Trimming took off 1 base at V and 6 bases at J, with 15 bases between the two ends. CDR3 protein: CSVEGISGSKTQYF. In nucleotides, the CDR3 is TGCAGCGTTGAAGGAATTTCCGGGAGTAAGACCCAGTACTTC.

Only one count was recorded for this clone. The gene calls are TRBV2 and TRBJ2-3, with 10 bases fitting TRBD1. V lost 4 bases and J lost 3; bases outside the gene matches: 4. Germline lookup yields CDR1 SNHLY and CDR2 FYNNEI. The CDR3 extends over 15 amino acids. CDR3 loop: CASSVLGQGTDTQYF. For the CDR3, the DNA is TGTGCCAGCAGTGTGCTGGGACAGGGGACAGATACGCAGTATTTT. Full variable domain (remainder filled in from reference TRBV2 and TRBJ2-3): EPEVTQTPSHQVTQMGQEVILRCVPISNHLYFYWYRQILGQKVEFLVSFYNNEISEKSEIFDDQFSVERPDGSNFTLKIRSTKLEDSAMYFCASSVLGQGTDTQYFGPGTRLTVL.

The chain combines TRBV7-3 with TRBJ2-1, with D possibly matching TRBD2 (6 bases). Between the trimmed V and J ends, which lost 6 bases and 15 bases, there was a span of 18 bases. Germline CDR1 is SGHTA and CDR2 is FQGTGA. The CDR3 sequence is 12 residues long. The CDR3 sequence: CASSTRDSDPFF. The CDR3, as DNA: TGTGCCAGCAGTACCCGGGACTCGGACCCGTTCTTC.

CDR3: CASTFKGVRETQYF. The CDR3 DNA sequence: TGTGCCAGCACCTTCAAAGGAGTAAGGGAGACCCAGTACTTC. The chain combines TRBV6-6 with TRBJ2-5; D is undetermined. This CDR3 has 14 residues. Trimming shortened V by 7 bases and J by 5 bases, and 17 bases separated the two germline ends. Germline-derived CDR1 and CDR2 are MNHNY and SVGAGI (reference sequence).

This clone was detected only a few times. The CDR3 nucleotides are TGTGCCAGCAGTCTAACAGGGGGCCTCGCCGATGAGCAGTTCTTC. Amino acid sequence: CASSLTGGLADEQFF. V is TRBV6-5 and J is TRBJ2-1; 9 nucleotides line up with TRBD1. Germline V CDR1 and CDR2: MNHEY, SVGAGI. This CDR3 is 15 amino acids long. The V and J ends lost 5 bases and 8 bases, in that order; junction bases with no gene match: 10.

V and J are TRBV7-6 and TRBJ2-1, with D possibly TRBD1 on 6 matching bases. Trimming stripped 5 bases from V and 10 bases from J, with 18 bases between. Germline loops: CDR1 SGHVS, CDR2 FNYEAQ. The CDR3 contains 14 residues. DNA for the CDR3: TGTGCCAGCAGCCTAGGGGGAACCGGGAAGGAGCAGTTCTTC. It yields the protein CASSLGGTGKEQFF.

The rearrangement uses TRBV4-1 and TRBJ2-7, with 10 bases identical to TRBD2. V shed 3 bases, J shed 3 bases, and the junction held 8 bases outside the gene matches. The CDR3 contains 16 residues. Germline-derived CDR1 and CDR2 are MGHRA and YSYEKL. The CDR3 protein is CASSQKLAGMGYEQYF. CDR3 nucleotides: TGCGCCAGCAGCCAGAAACTAGCGGGAATGGGCTACGAGCAGTACTTC.

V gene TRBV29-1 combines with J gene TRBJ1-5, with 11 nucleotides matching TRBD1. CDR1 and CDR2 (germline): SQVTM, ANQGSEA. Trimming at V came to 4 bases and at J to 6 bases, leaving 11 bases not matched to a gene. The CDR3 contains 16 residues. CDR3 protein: CSVVIGTGGYSQPQHF. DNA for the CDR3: TGCAGCGTTGTCATAGGGACAGGGGGTTATAGTCAGCCCCAGCATTTT.

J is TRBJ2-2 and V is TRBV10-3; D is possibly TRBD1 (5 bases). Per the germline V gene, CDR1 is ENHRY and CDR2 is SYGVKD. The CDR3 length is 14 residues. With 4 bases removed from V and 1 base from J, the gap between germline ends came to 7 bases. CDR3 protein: CAISGGWNTGELFF. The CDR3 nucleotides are TGTGCCATCAGTGGGGGCTGGAACACCGGGGAGCTGTTTTTT.

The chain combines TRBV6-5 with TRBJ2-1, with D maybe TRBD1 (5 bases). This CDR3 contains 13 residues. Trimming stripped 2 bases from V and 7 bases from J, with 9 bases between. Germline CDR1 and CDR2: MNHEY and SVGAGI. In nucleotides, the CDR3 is TGTGCCAGCAGTTACCCAGGGCGGAATGAGCAGTTCTTC. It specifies CASSYPGRNEQFF.

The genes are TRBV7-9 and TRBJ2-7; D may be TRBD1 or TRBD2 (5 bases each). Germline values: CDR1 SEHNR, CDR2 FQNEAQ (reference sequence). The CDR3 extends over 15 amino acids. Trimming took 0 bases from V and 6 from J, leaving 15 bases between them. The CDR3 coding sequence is TGTGCCAGCAGCTTAGCGATGGGGGAGACGGGCGAGCAGTACTTC. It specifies CASSLAMGETGEQYF.

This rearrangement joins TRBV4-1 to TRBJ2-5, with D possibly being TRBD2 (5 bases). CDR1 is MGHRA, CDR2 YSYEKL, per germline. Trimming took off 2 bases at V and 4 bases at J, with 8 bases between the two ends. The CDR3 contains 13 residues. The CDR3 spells CASSQPGRETQYF. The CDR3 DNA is TGCGCCAGCAGCCAACCGGGAAGAGAGACCCAGTACTTC.

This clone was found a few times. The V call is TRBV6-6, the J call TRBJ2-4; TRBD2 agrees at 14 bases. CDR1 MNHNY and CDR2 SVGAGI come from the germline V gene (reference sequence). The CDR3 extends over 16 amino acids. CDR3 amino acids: CATLGTSGRAKNIQYF. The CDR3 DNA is TGTGCAACCCTTGGGACTAGCGGGAGAGCCAAAAACATTCAGTACTTC.

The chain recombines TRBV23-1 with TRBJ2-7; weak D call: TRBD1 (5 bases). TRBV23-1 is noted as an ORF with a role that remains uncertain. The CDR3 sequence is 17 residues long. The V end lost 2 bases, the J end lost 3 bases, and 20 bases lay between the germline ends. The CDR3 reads CASSQVLRTPPYYEQYF. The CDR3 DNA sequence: TGCGCCAGCAGTCAAGTCCTCCGGACACCACCCTACTACGAGCAGTACTTC.

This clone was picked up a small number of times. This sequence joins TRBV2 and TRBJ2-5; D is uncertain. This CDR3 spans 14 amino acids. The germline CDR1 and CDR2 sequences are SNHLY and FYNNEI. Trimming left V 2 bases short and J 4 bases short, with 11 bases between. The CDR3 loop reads CASSERTWGETQYF. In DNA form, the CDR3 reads TGTGCCAGCAGTGAACGGACCTGGGGAGAGACCCAGTACTTC.

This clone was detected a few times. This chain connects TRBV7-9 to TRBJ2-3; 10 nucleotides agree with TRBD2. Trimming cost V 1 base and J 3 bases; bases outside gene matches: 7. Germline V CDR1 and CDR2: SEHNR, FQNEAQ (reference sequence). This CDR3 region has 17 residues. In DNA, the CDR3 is TGTGCCAGCAGCTTAGGGCTAGCGGGAGAGGGTACAGATACGCAGTATTTT. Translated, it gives CASSLGLAGEGTDTQYF.